This TCR beta chain is drawn from a study of OX40 agonist ivuxolimab in advanced cancers. Germline CDR1 SGHNT, CDR2 YENEEA. The length of the CDR3 is 13 residues. Between the trimmed V and J ends, which lost 3 bases and 5 bases, there was a span of 10 bases. Libraries were prepared by immunoSEQ multiplex PCR; TCRdb keeps only in-frame clonotypes and omits some of them. This table holds under 85,000 clones, 85% to 90% found once. Source: CD4+ or CD8+ T cells sorted from blood, taken in a trial of the OX40 agonist ivuxolimab. This TCR was sampled from an adult with an advanced solid tumor such as melanoma, head and neck, liver or kidney cancer. This chain links TRBV11-3 with TRBJ2-5, with D perhaps matching TRBD2 (6 bases). The DNA for the CDR3 is TGTGCCAGCAGCTTGGAGGGGTGGGAGACCCAGTACTTC. Its protein is CASSLEGWETQYF.